A selection of T cell receptor beta chains follows, all from one sample in a study of T-cell reconstitution after alpha-beta-depleted transplantation in children. TCRdb analysed the PCR reads with MiXCR anew, one entry per CDR3 protein. Of approximately 650,000 distinct CDR3 sequences in the sample, over 10% were seen once. The specimen comprised PBMCs, sampled before TCRalphabeta/CD19-depleted stem cell transplant. Receptors were obtained from a girl aged 2 to 10 with congenital amegakaryocytic thrombocytopenia, due to receive a stem cell transplant. The CDR3 runs from the conserved cysteine through the conserved F or W. D genes are given only for firm matches. Size values are once, few and many counts, or a class for expanded clones, and some rows have none.

V gene	J gene	clone size	D gene	CDR3 protein	CDR3 DNA
TRBV20-1	TRBJ2-1	few	NA	CSARGMRDPRLDNEQFF	TGCAGTGCTAGAGGGATGAGGGACCCCCGGCTCGACAATGAGCAGTTCTTC
TRBV15	TRBJ2-3	many	NA	CATKGYSTDTQYF	TGTGCCACCAAGGGGTATAGCACAGATACGCAGTATTTT
TRBV20-1	TRBJ2-3	few	NA	CSAAGQPDTQYF	TGCAGTGCCGCCGGACAGCCAGATACGCAGTATTTT
TRBV14	TRBJ2-2	NA	TRBD2	CASSYRLAGPGMNTGELFF	TGTGCCAGCAGCTATAGACTAGCGGGGCCCGGAATGAACACCGGGGAGCTGTTTTTT
TRBV19	TRBJ2-2	few	TRBD1	CASGKQGAPGELFF	TGTGCCAGTGGCAAACAGGGGGCACCCGGGGAGCTGTTTTTT
TRBV20-1	TRBJ2-5	many	TRBD2	CSVRLAEETQYF	TGCAGTGTCCGACTAGCGGAAGAGACCCAGTACTTC
TRBV29-1	TRBJ2-3	many	NA	CSVARDHGSGTDTQYF	TGCAGCGTTGCCCGGGACCATGGATCGGGCACAGATACGCAGTATTTT
TRBV29-1	TRBJ2-5	many	NA	CSVEVWTGVLAQETQYF	TGCAGCGTTGAAGTTTGGACGGGAGTTTTGGCACAAGAGACCCAGTACTTC
TRBV18	TRBJ1-3	NA	NA	CASSSTGTQGRNTIYF	TGTGCCAGCTCAAGTACCGGGACCCAAGGAAGAAACACCATATATTTT
TRBV20-1	TRBJ1-2	many	NA	CSASRGTPNYGYTF	TGCAGTGCTAGTCGCGGCACACCGAACTATGGCTACACCTTC
TRBV4-1	TRBJ2-2	NA	TRBD1	CASSQEGGQGSAGELFF	TGCGCCAGCAGCCAAGAAGGGGGACAGGGCTCTGCCGGGGAGCTGTTTTTT
TRBV6-4	TRBJ2-1	NA	TRBD2	CASSGGSGSPGEQFF	TGTGCCAGCAGTGGAGGTAGCGGGAGCCCCGGGGAGCAGTTCTTC
TRBV12-3/TRBV12-4	TRBJ2-1	many	TRBD1	CASSTNRGPNANEQFF	TGTGCCAGCAGCACTAACAGGGGCCCCAATGCCAATGAGCAGTTCTTC
TRBV5-1	TRBJ2-1	few	TRBD2	CASSPRQVVAGGEQFF	TGCGCCAGCAGCCCCCGACAAGTAGTAGCGGGAGGTGAGCAGTTCTTC
TRBV5-6	TRBJ1-1	few	NA	CASSLWGFTEAFF	TGTGCCAGCAGCTTGTGGGGATTCACTGAAGCTTTCTTT
TRBV6-2/TRBV6-3	TRBJ2-3	NA	NA	CASSPFPRDTDTQYF	TGTGCCAGCAGTCCCTTTCCGAGGGACACAGATACGCAGTATTTT
TRBV5-1	TRBJ2-2	few	TRBD1	CASSLTGSRPNTNTGELFF	TGCGCCAGCAGCCTGACAGGGTCGAGACCCAACACGAACACCGGGGAGCTGTTTTTT
TRBV20-1	TRBJ2-7	many	NA	CSARSSSTYEQYF	TGCAGTGCTAGGTCTAGCTCCACCTACGAGCAGTACTTC
TRBV5-1	TRBJ2-7	NA	NA	CASSLGGYERYF	TGCGCCAGCAGCTTGGGAGGCTACGAGCGGTACTTC
TRBV28	TRBJ2-7	many	NA	CASSQDSTYEQYF	TGTGCCAGCAGTCAGGACAGTACCTACGAGCAGTACTTC
TRBV12-3/TRBV12-4	TRBJ2-3	many	TRBD2	CASSPETSGRIQRGTDTQYF	TGTGCCAGCAGTCCCGAAACTAGCGGGAGGATCCAGCGGGGCACAGATACGCAGTATTTT
TRBV28	TRBJ2-3	many	NA	CASSLPYVWHTDTQYF	TGTGCCAGCAGTTTACCCTACGTCTGGCACACAGATACGCAGTATTTT
TRBV6-1	TRBJ2-1	few	NA	CASSEVERHTPYEQFF	TGTGCCAGCAGTGAAGTAGAGCGACACACTCCCTATGAGCAGTTCTTC
TRBV12-3/TRBV12-4	TRBJ2-7	many	NA	CASSSVGLNEQYF	TGTGCCAGCAGTTCCGTGGGTCTCAACGAGCAGTACTTC
TRBV7-7	TRBJ2-1	many	TRBD1	CASSQATGGLWNSYNEQFF	TGTGCCAGCAGCCAGGCGACAGGGGGGCTATGGAACTCCTACAATGAGCAGTTCTTC
TRBV18	TRBJ2-1	NA	TRBD2	CASSPSPIAGGPEENEQFF	TGTGCCAGCTCACCAAGCCCAATAGCGGGAGGGCCCGAAGAGAATGAGCAGTTCTTC
TRBV12-3/TRBV12-4	TRBJ1-2	few	NA	CASSEGTYGYTF	TGTGCCAGCTCCGAGGGGACTTATGGCTACACCTTC
TRBV10-3	TRBJ2-5	few	NA	CAISETLQETQYF	TGTGCCATCAGTGAGACACTTCAAGAGACCCAGTACTTC
TRBV29-1	TRBJ2-7	many	NA	CSVEDRSESSYEQYF	TGCAGCGTTGAGGACAGATCCGAAAGCTCCTACGAGCAGTACTTC
TRBV5-1	TRBJ2-5	many	NA	CASSLSNFGAYQETQYF	TGCGCCAGCAGCTTGAGCAATTTTGGGGCCTACCAAGAGACCCAGTACTTC
TRBV7-9	TRBJ2-7	NA	NA	CASSPWGSSYEQYF	TGTGCCAGCAGCCCCTGGGGATCGTCCTACGAGCAGTACTTC
TRBV9	TRBJ2-1	many	TRBD1	CASSPGTGIYNEQFF	TGTGCCAGCAGCCCCGGGACAGGGATTTACAATGAGCAGTTCTTC
TRBV20-1	TRBJ2-1	NA	NA	CSALGRATREQFF	TGCAGTGCACTAGGTCGAGCGACCCGGGAGCAGTTCTTC
TRBV7-9	TRBJ2-1	many	NA	CASSPWVGANEQFF	TGTGCCAGCAGCCCGTGGGTAGGGGCAAATGAGCAGTTCTTC
TRBV20-1	TRBJ2-3	many	TRBD2	CSEAGGRGDTQYF	TGCAGTGAGGCGGGAGGCAGGGGAGATACGCAGTATTTT
TRBV7-9	TRBJ2-7	many	NA	CASSLAVAGIYEQYF	TGTGCCAGCAGCTTAGCAGTGGCGGGGATTTACGAGCAGTACTTC
TRBV11-2	TRBJ2-1	few	NA	CASSLDGQGGNEQFF	TGTGCCAGCAGCTTAGATGGGCAGGGCGGGAATGAGCAGTTCTTC
TRBV3-1	TRBJ2-7	NA	TRBD2	CASSQAGLAGSYEQYF	TGTGCCAGCAGCCAAGCGGGACTAGCGGGGTCCTACGAGCAGTACTTC
TRBV3-1	TRBJ2-7	NA	NA	CASSQVERSAGSRYEQYF	TGTGCCAGCAGCCAAGTAGAGAGGTCGGCGGGGTCTAGATACGAGCAGTACTTC
TRBV4-1	TRBJ2-7	NA	TRBD1	CASSRGGQVFTYEQYF	TGCGCCAGCAGCCGAGGGGGACAGGTCTTCACCTACGAGCAGTACTTC
TRBV7-9	TRBJ2-3	NA	NA	CASTQLVPGDTDTQYF	TGTGCCAGCACCCAGCTTGTACCGGGGGACACAGATACGCAGTATTTT
TRBV7-6	TRBJ2-3	few	NA	CASSLKFGADTQYF	TGTGCCAGCAGCCTTAAGTTTGGGGCAGATACGCAGTATTTT
TRBV10-2	TRBJ2-1	NA	NA	CASKLGEYSYNEQFF	TGCGCCAGCAAGTTGGGAGAATACTCCTACAATGAGCAGTTCTTC
TRBV19	TRBJ2-5	many	TRBD1	CASSTTGGWETQYF	TGTGCCAGTAGTACGACAGGGGGCTGGGAGACCCAGTACTTC
TRBV21-1	TRBJ2-3	NA	NA	CASSTSGRGTDTQYF	TGTGCCAGCAGCACAAGTGGCAGGGGGACAGATACGCAGTATTTT
TRBV20-1	TRBJ2-7	many	NA	CSAISLYQRTYEQYF	TGCAGTGCAATCAGCCTGTACCAGCGGACCTACGAGCAGTACTTC
TRBV5-4	TRBJ2-4	NA	NA	CASSPTPAKNIQYF	TGTGCCAGCAGCCCGACGCCGGCCAAAAACATTCAGTACTTC
TRBV18	TRBJ1-1	NA	TRBD1	CASTSRTGRNTEAFF	TGTGCCAGCACAAGTAGGACAGGGCGGAACACTGAAGCTTTCTTT
TRBV5-6	TRBJ2-1	NA	TRBD1	CASSLQGNELFF	TGTGCCAGCAGCTTACAGGGGAATGAGCTGTTCTTC
TRBV12-3/TRBV12-4	TRBJ2-3	NA	TRBD2	CASTQAQRGVTDTQYF	TGTGCCAGCACCCAGGCCCAGCGGGGGGTCACAGATACGCAGTATTTT
TRBV20-1	TRBJ2-2	few	NA	CSATRSPPWVDTGELFF	TGCAGTGCTACGCGAAGTCCCCCTTGGGTGGACACCGGGGAGCTGTTTTTT
TRBV7-9	TRBJ2-1	NA	TRBD2	CASGAGVGEQFF	TGTGCCAGCGGGGCGGGGGTTGGTGAGCAGTTCTTC
TRBV6-5	TRBJ1-2	NA	TRBD1	CASSYGDTGGGYGYTF	TGTGCCAGCAGTTACGGCGATACAGGGGGCGGCTATGGCTACACCTTC
TRBV18	TRBJ1-1	NA	NA	CASSRLGGTEAFF	TGTGCCAGCTCACGACTAGGGGGCACTGAAGCTTTCTTT
TRBV5-1	TRBJ2-7	NA	TRBD1	CASSTQQGARNEQYF	TGCGCCAGCAGCACACAACAGGGGGCAAGGAACGAGCAGTACTTC
TRBV5-1	TRBJ2-1	many	NA	CASSLVSSSNEQFF	TGCGCCAGCAGCTTGGTGTCTAGTAGTAATGAGCAGTTCTTC
TRBV19	TRBJ1-5	few	NA	CASSIVTVEGRPQHF	TGTGCCAGTAGTATAGTCACGGTAGAAGGGCGGCCCCAGCATTTT